These 6 T cell receptor beta chains originate from one sample sequenced in a study of T cell responses to AZD1222 COVID-19 vaccine. Clones were read by immunoSEQ multiplex PCR, and TCRdb kept only the in-frame ones, dropping some. The table includes tens of thousands of clones, roughly 88% detected once. This specimen consisted of peripheral blood, obtained on day 0 of AZD1222 vaccination. These receptor sequences come from an adult in good health.

V is TRBV19 and J is TRBJ1-2, with D possibly matching TRBD1 (6 bases). This CDR3 is 13 amino acids long. Trimming took 10 bases from V and 0 from J, leaving 12 bases between them. The germline gives CDR1 LNHDA, CDR2 SQIVND (reference sequence). The CDR3 loop reads CATKGDTNYGYTF. DNA of the CDR3: TGTGCCACCAAGGGGGATACTAACTATGGCTACACCTTC. Combining the CDR3 with reference TRBV19 and TRBJ1-2 gives the whole variable domain DGGITQSPKYLFRKEGQNVTLSCEQNLNHDAMYWYRQDPGQGLRLIYYSQIVNDFQKGDIAEGYSVSREKKESFPLTVTSAQKNPTAFYLCATKGDTNYGYTFGSGTRLTVV.

CDR3 in amino acids: CASSGGQGSSPLHF. The DNA for the CDR3 is TGTGCCAGCAGCGGGGGACAGGGATCTTCACCCCTCCACTTT. The chain recombines TRBV3-1 (or the pseudogene TRBV3-2) with TRBJ1-6, with TRBD1 matching over 9 bases. The length of the CDR3 is 14 residues. Unmatched junction bases numbered 5, after V lost 5 bases and J lost 9 bases. Germline CDR1 reads LGHDT; CDR2 reads YNNKEL (reference sequence).

The V call is TRBV3-1 (or the pseudogene TRBV3-2), the J call TRBJ2-5; D gene uncertain. The CDR3 loop spans 19 amino acids. Germline loops: CDR1 LGHDT, CDR2 YNNKEL (reference sequence). V lost 6 bases and J lost 0, with 26 bases in between. This chain's CDR3 is CASRTRSYGNSPYQETQYF. For the CDR3, the DNA is TGTGCCAGCAGAACAAGATCCTATGGGAATTCGCCCTACCAAGAGACCCAGTACTTC.

The chain couples TRBV20-1 to TRBJ2-7, with 8 bases fitting TRBD1. The germline CDR1 and CDR2 sequences are DFQATT and SNEGSKA (reference sequence). The CDR3 has 11 amino acids. J was trimmed by 8 bases and V by 6 bases; bases with no gene match: 6. CDR3 in DNA: TGCAGTGCCAGGGACAGGTACCAGCAGTACTTC. This codes for CSARDRYQQYF.

DNA for the CDR3: TGTGCCAGCAGCTCGGGACAGGGTCGTGGCTACACCTTC. Protein: CASSSGQGRGYTF. V usage is TRBV11-3 and J usage is TRBJ1-2, with 9 positions matching TRBD1. Germline CDR1 reads SGHNT; CDR2 reads YENEEA. The J segment lost 7 bases and the V segment lost 4 bases, leaving 4 bases of the junction unmatched. CDR3 size: 13 residues.

The CDR3 protein is CASRQGPNTEAFF. The CDR3 bases are TGCGCCAGCAGACAGGGCCCTAACACTGAAGCTTTCTTT. The chain couples TRBV4-1 to TRBJ1-1; D may be TRBD1 (6 bases). V shed 6 bases and J shed 2 bases, with 10 bases lying between them. Germline V gene lookup returns CDR1 MGHRA and CDR2 YSYEKL. This CDR3 is 13 amino acids long.